This TCR beta chain derives from a study of OX40 agonist ivuxolimab in advanced cancers. Turning to the study itself: Patients received ivuxolimab, an intravenous treatment, every 2 weeks at 0.01 to 10 mg/kg. Dose-escalation patients' cancers were hepatocellular carcinoma, melanoma, renal cell or head and neck cancer.

General study findings and limits: Those patients achieving a partial response at 0.1-3.0 mg/kg showed among the lowest clonal expansion.

Method: immunoSEQ multiplex PCR; TCRdb's copy keeps in-frame clones and lacks some. This sample has 94,000 or so clones, with 84% found just once. As to this clone: Its specificity is unknown.

Patients had blood sampled at baseline and again on cycle 4 day 1 and cycle 7 day 1. The sequences come from CD4+ or CD8+ T cells sorted from blood, collected in a trial of the OX40 agonist ivuxolimab. The clonotype comes from an adult with an advanced solid tumor such as melanoma, head and neck, liver or kidney cancer.

The CDR3 DNA is TGTGCCAGCAGTTACTCGGGGGGGGAACTTAACACTGAAGCTTTCTTT. It translates to CASSYSGGELNTEAFF. The chain links TRBV6-5 to TRBJ1-1; TRBD1 might be the D (5 bases). V was cut by 0 bases and J by 2 bases, with 13 bases left in between. The CDR3 is 16 residues long. Germline-derived CDR1 and CDR2 are MNHEY and SVGAGI.